These T cell receptor beta chains were read from a single sample in a study of technical replicates of blood from a few donors. The protocol was immunoSEQ multiplex PCR, while the TCRdb copy is restricted to in-frame clones and leaves out a portion. The profile covers about 70,000 clones, with roughly 92% appearing a single time and 0.41% taken by the ten largest. Material for sequencing was T cells isolated from PBMCs. Receptors were obtained from a human donor in good health. Each CDR3 is given with its conserved first and last residue.

v_gene,j_gene,CDR3aa
TRBV10-1,TRBJ2-7,CASSRGTGSSEQYF
TRBV29-1,TRBJ2-2,CSVEPEGGSETGELFF
TRBV4-1,TRBJ1-5,CASSLKDSYSNQPQHF
TRBV11-1,TRBJ1-5,CASSLEFGQPQHF
TRBV9,TRBJ2-7,CASSVIGHPYEQYF
TRBV29-1,TRBJ2-5,CSALLAAGRLETQYF
TRBV29-1,TRBJ2-3,CSAREFSGTPDTQYF
TRBV6-1,TRBJ2-7,CASSVLSGRANEQYF
TRBV7-4,TRBJ2-3,CASSFGTSGTDTQYF
TRBV28,TRBJ2-1,CASRLDREDNEQFF
TRBV30,TRBJ1-5,CAWTGPGQPQHF
TRBV27,TRBJ2-2,CASKVFSGSNTGELFF
TRBV4-2,TRBJ2-1,CASRSKYNEQFF
TRBV28,TRBJ2-6,CASSDVLTQSRANVLTF
TRBV11-2,TRBJ2-2,CASSLYYRLAGELFF
TRBV2,TRBJ1-2,CASTVQGNYGYTF
TRBV27,TRBJ2-7,CASSDRDGGLEQYF
TRBV11-2,TRBJ2-7,CASSLGRTYEQYF
TRBV27,TRBJ1-5,CASSPTTGGNQPQHF
TRBV6-6,TRBJ1-5,CASSYPGTGGDQPQHF
TRBV7-9,TRBJ2-2,CASSLVSLNTGELFF
TRBV5-1,TRBJ1-2,CASSLVPGGENYGYTF
TRBV9,TRBJ2-1,CASSPYFSGSVEQFF
TRBV30,TRBJ1-2,CAWSVGAYGYTF
TRBV11-1,TRBJ2-7,CASSERRVEQYF
TRBV7-9,TRBJ2-7,CASSFAGVRNEQYF
TRBV11-2,TRBJ2-3,CASRIAGGWTDTQYF
TRBV30,TRBJ1-4,CAWSFGTGPNEKLFF
TRBV29-1,TRBJ1-4,CSVAVTNEKLFF
TRBV5-1,TRBJ2-2,CASGGDSSNTGELFF
TRBV5-6,TRBJ2-7,CAIHYEQYF
TRBV28,TRBJ1-3,CASSLPGGGYSGNTIYF
TRBV28,TRBJ1-4,CASSLPGVGEKLFF
TRBV5-6,TRBJ1-1,CASSLATGTGGSFF
TRBV6-6,TRBJ1-3,CASSQRDRVDGNTIYF
TRBV21-1,TRBJ1-4,CASSKRGQGGKLFF
TRBV4-1,TRBJ2-3,CASSLTRAASRTDTQYF
TRBV19,TRBJ2-5,CASSMAEETQYF
TRBV6-5,TRBJ2-7,CASSPDRGTYEQYF
TRBV5-4,TRBJ2-7,CASSLDQGGYEQYF
TRBV27,TRBJ2-7,CASSDNREWGEQYF
TRBV10-2,TRBJ1-1,CASRDYTEAFF
TRBV28,TRBJ1-5,CASSFDRGLHQPQHF
TRBV27,TRBJ2-7,CASSLLASGRSYEQYF
TRBV5-6,TRBJ2-7,CASSSGLAGDEQYF
TRBV4-3,TRBJ2-2,CASSQDHSNSYGELFF
TRBV9,TRBJ2-7,CASSVGTTSYEQYF
TRBV16,TRBJ1-4,CASSLGAYRTGRGEKLFF
TRBV5-1,TRBJ1-1,CASSLASGYRPEAFF
TRBV29-1,TRBJ1-2,CSVFRANYGYTF
TRBV30,TRBJ2-3,CAWSVGQGDGDTQYF
TRBV28,TRBJ2-1,CASSFGGQYNEQFF
TRBV15,TRBJ2-1,CATSRITGGNWFF
TRBV27,TRBJ2-7,CASSLENDYEQYF
TRBV11-2,TRBJ1-1,CASSLVSAMNTEAFF
TRBV5-1,TRBJ2-2,CASRESGGSNTGELFF
TRBV7-6,TRBJ2-7,CASSEWTGTEQYF
TRBV2,TRBJ1-5,CASGQGGSNQPQHF
TRBV5-4,TRBJ2-7,CASSSPGTFDEQYF